This T cell receptor (beta chain) came from a study of Ad26.COV2.S vaccination and SARS-CoV-2 variants. This CDR3 comprises 12 residues. CDR1 and CDR2 from the germline V gene are SGHVS and FNYEAQ. Trimming took off 7 bases at V and 4 bases at J, with 10 bases between the two ends. The data were produced by immunoSEQ multiplex PCR, yet TCRdb's version contains in-frame clones alone and is incomplete. The sample carries 400,000 to 450,000 clones, 92% recorded once. The sample's treatment: 19 received Ad26.COV2.S at low or high dose, single or two shots; roughly 5 received placebo; per-sample allocation not given. Sampling occurred on day 63 after the first vaccine or placebo injection.

The J gene is TRBJ2-5, the V gene TRBV7-6; D is unresolved. The origin of this receptor is a person between 18 and 59 years old who received the Ad26.COV2.S COVID-19 vaccine or a placebo. The starting material was peripheral blood, obtained in a trial of Ad26.COV2.S vaccine versus placebo. CDR3 in amino acids: CASTRRGETQYF. CDR3 sequence (DNA): TGTGCCAGCACCCGCCGAGGAGAGACCCAGTACTTC.